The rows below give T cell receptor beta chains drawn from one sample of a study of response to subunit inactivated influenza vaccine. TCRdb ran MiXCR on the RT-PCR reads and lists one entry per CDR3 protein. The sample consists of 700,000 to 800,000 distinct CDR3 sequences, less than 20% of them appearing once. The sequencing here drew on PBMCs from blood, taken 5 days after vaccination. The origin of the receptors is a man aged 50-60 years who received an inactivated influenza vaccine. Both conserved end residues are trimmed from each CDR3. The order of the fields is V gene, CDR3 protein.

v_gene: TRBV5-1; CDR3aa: ASKFGTSETYEQY
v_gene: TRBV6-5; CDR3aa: ASSYSSAGGRTGELF
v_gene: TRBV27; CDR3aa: ASSLSPAVAYEQY
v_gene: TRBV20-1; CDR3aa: SARGGRLEQF
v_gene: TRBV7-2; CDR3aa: ASSALQGKETQY
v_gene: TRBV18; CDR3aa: ASSPPTSGWSRTDTQY
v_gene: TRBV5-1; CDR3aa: ASSFDPNYNEQF
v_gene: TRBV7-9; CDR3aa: ASSLEGSVEKLF
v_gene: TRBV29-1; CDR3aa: SVDLETQY
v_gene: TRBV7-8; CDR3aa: ASSLVPTGKLF
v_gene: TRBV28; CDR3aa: ASSPTTSWGGANVLT
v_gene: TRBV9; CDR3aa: ASSEGGMGRDEQY
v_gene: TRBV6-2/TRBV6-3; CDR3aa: ASREYRAETQY
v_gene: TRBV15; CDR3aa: ATSRWTGGYEQY